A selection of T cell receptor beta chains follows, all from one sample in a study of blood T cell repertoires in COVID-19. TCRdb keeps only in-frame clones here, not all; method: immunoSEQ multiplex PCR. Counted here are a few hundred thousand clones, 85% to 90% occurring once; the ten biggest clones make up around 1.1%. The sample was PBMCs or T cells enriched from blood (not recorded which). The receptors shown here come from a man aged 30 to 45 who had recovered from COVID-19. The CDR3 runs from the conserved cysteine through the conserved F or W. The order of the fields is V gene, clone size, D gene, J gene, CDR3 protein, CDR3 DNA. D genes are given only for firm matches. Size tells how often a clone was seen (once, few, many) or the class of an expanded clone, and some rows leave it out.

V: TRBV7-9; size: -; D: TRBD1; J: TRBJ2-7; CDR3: CASSYTGDTYEQYF; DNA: TGTGCCAGCAGCTACACAGGGGACACCTACGAGCAGTACTTC
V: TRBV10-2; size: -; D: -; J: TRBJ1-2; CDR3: CASSDRGFYGYTF; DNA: TGCGCCAGCAGTGACAGGGGTTTCTATGGCTACACCTTC
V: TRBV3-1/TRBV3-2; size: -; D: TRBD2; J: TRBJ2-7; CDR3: CASSQVWDGGLVEQYF; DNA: TGTGCCAGCAGCCAAGTATGGGACGGGGGGTTAGTTGAGCAGTACTTC
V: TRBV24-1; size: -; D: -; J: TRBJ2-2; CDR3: CATSDPRGHPSFGELFF; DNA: TGTGCCACCAGTGATCCCAGGGGACATCCATCGTTTGGGGAGCTGTTTTTT
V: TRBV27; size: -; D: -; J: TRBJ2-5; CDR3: CASSEQGVRFEETQYF; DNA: TGTGCCAGCAGTGAACAGGGTGTTCGTTTCGAAGAGACCCAGTACTTC
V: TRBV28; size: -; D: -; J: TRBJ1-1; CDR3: CASSLIGHGLVNTEAFF; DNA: TGTGCCAGCAGTTTAATCGGACATGGATTGGTGAACACTGAAGCTTTCTTT
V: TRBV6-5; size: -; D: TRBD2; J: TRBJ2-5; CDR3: CASSYSLAGGQTQYF; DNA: TGTGCCAGCAGTTACTCCCTGGCGGGAGGGCAGACCCAGTACTTC
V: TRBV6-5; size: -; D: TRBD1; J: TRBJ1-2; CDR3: CASSKTGGLGYGYTF; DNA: TGTGCCAGCAGTAAGACAGGGGGTTTGGGCTATGGCTACACCTTC
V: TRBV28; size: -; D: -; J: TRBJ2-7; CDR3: CASSTGTTYEQYF; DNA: TGTGCCAGCAGCACAGGGACTACCTACGAGCAGTACTTC
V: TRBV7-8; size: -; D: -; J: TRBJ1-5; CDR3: CASSPSGVEVDQPQHF; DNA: TGTGCCAGCAGCCCAAGTGGAGTGGAGGTTGATCAGCCCCAGCATTTT
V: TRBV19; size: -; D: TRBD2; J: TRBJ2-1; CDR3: CASMRTSGYNEQFF; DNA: TGTGCCAGTATGCGGACTAGCGGTTACAATGAGCAGTTCTTC
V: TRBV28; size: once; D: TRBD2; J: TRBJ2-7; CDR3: CASSFPASGTDEQYF; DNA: TGTGCCAGCAGTTTTCCGGCTAGCGGGACCGACGAGCAGTACTTC
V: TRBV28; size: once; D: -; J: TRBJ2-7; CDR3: CASSLVGDSYEQYF; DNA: TGTGCCAGCAGTTTAGTAGGGGACTCCTACGAGCAGTACTTC
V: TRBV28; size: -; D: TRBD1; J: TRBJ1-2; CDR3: CASSLQGAYNYGYTF; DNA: TGTGCCAGCAGTTTACAGGGGGCGTATAACTATGGCTACACCTTC
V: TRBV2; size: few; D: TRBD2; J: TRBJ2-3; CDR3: CASMAGVSTDTQYF; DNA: TGTGCCAGCATGGCGGGAGTAAGCACAGATACGCAGTATTTT
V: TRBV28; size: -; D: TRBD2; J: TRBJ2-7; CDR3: CASSLEGGTHEQYF; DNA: TGTGCCAGCAGTTTAGAGGGAGGGACCCACGAGCAGTACTTC
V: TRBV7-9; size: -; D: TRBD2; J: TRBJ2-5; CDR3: CASSGARLAGVGETQYF; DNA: TGTGCCAGCAGCGGAGCCAGACTAGCGGGAGTGGGAGAGACCCAGTACTTC
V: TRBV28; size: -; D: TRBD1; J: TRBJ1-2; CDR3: CASSPGQEIPYGYTF; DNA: TGTGCCAGCAGCCCGGGACAGGAGATCCCCTATGGCTACACCTTC
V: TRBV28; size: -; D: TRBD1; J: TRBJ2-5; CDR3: CASRQGATETQYF; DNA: TGTGCCAGCCGACAGGGGGCGACAGAGACCCAGTACTTC
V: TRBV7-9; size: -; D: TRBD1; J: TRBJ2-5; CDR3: CASSLGDRDQETQYF; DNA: TGTGCCAGCAGCTTAGGGGACAGGGACCAAGAGACCCAGTACTTC
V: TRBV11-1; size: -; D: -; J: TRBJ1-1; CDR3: CASSLRLNTEAFF; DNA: TGTGCCAGCAGCTTGCGCCTGAACACTGAAGCTTTCTTT
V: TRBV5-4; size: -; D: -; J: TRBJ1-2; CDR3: CASSLAGGGYTF; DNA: TGTGCCAGCAGCTTGGCTGGAGGTGGCTACACCTTC
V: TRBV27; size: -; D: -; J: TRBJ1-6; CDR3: CASSLSVGSPLHF; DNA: TGTGCCAGCAGTTTATCGGTTGGCTCACCCCTCCACTTT
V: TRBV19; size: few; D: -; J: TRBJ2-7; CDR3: CASSIDRSYEQYF; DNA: TGTGCCAGTAGTATAGATCGTAGCTACGAGCAGTACTTC
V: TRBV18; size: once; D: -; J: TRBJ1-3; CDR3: CASSASGLDNGNTIYF; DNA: TGTGCCAGCTCAGCCTCCGGTTTGGACAATGGAAACACCATATATTTT
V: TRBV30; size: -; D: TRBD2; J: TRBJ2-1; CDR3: CAWQPGLAGVEQFF; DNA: TGTGCCTGGCAACCGGGACTAGCGGGAGTCGAGCAGTTCTTC
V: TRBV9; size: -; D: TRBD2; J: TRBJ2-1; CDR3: CASSVGGSGSAYNEQFF; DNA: TGTGCCAGCAGCGTAGGCGGTAGCGGGAGCGCATACAATGAGCAGTTCTTC
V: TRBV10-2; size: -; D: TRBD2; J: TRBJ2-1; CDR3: CASSESGLAGGEQFF; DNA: TGCGCCAGCAGTGAGTCGGGACTAGCGGGAGGGGAGCAGTTCTTC
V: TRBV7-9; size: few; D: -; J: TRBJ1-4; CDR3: CASSPSELSEKLFF; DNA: TGTGCCAGCAGCCCCAGCGAATTGTCTGAAAAACTGTTTTTT
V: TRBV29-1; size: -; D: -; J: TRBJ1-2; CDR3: CSVEDSAGVNYGYTF; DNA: TGCAGCGTTGAAGATAGTGCAGGGGTGAACTATGGCTACACCTTC
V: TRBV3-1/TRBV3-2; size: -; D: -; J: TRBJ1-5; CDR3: CASSQDLAQNQPQHF; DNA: TGTGCCAGCAGCCAAGATTTGGCTCAAAATCAGCCCCAGCATTTT
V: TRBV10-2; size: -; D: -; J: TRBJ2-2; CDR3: CASQSRDFGTGELFF; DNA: TGCGCCAGCCAATCCCGGGATTTCGGGACCGGGGAGCTGTTTTTT
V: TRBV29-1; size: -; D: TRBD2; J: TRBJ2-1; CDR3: CSVIGLAGNNEQFF; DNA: TGCAGCGTTATTGGGCTAGCGGGAAACAATGAGCAGTTCTTC
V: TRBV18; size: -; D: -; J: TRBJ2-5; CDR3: CASSPQGNQETQYF; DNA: TGTGCCAGCTCACCTCAGGGGAACCAAGAGACCCAGTACTTC
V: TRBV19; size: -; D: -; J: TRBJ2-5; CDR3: CASRRAETQYF; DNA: TGTGCCAGTAGGAGGGCAGAGACCCAGTACTTC
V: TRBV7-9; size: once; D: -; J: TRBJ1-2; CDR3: CASSPRELKGYTF; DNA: TGTGCCAGCAGCCCGAGAGAGCTTAAAGGCTACACCTTC
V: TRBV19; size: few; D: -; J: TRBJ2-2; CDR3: CASGPPPQAITGELFF; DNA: TGTGCCAGTGGCCCCCCTCCCCAGGCGATCACCGGGGAGCTGTTTTTT
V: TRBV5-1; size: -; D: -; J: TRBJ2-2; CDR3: CASSLQGRAGELFF; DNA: TGCGCCAGCAGCCTTCAGGGGAGGGCCGGGGAGCTGTTTTTT
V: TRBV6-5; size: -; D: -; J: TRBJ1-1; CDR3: CASTPETGTEAFF; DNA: TGTGCCAGCACCCCGGAGACGGGCACTGAAGCTTTCTTT
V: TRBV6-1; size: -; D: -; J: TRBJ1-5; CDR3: CASSEGGGNQPQHF; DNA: TGTGCCAGCAGTGAGGGGGGAGGCAATCAGCCCCAGCATTTT